This TCR beta chain was captured by sequencing in a study of B cell selection in AIRE deficiency (dated by TCRdb to the late 2010s). Regarding the complete study: Researchers compared the TCRbeta repertoires of sorted blood CD4+ conventional T cells and regulatory T cells from AIRE-deficient patients with the corresponding repertoires from healthy controls. The TCR-sequenced cohort comprised roughly five AIRE-deficient APECED patients and roughly five healthy control donors. General conclusions and limits of the study: CDR3s were shorter in shared Treg sequences, reflecting a bias toward rearrangements that have few non-templated nucleotide insertions. Among 3,500 to 4,500 shared Treg TCRbeta sequences, over 30% were shared exclusively among healthy donors and 8.5% to 10% exclusively among patients, which suggests that Treg selection is less efficient in the absence of AIRE. Sequencing covered only TCRbeta chains, and 36.6% of shared healthy-donor Treg sequences were also present in healthy Tconv, possibly due to differing TCRalpha chains. In AIRE-deficient patients, Tconv and Treg cells had TCRBV gene usage, CDR3 length and TCR diversity comparable to those in healthy donors. Roughly a third of the Treg TCRbeta sequences shared among healthy donors were found in patient Tconv cells, which suggests that Treg-biased clones were diverted into the Tconv compartment.

The immunoSEQ platform was used for TCRbeta chain sequencing. As for the authors' bioinformatics: Around 5.9x10^4 distinct TCRbeta sequences from patients and 80,000 to 100,000 from healthy donors were obtained from pooled Treg repertoires. Treg TCRbeta sequences found in two or more individuals were defined as public, and these public Treg TCRbeta sequences were then searched for in Tconv repertoires. Group differences were tested with Mann-Whitney U tests and Bonferroni-Dunn correction in GraphPad Prism 7.03. Held by TCRdb, this immuneACCESS table contains in-frame sequences only and omits some clones. Under half of the omission traces to an unresolved V gene where checked; the cause of the rest is unknown. The V and J calls and clone size were taken over from that table, and D and trimming were inferred from the DNA. Recorded for this sample are about 22,000 clones; about 94% of them occurred a single time. The top ten clonotypes cover 1.5% to 2.5% of the sample.

Of note for this clone: Its antigen target is currently unknown. No qualities accompany the bases; no much larger clone lies one base away.

Regulatory T cells were sorted as cells that were CD4+CD25hiCD127low/negative. AIRE-deficient patients had APECED syndrome. A FACSAria flow cytometer was used to sort the Tconv and Treg cells intended for TCRbeta sequencing. The sorted cells were collected in 5-ml round-bottom polystyrene tubes, and the dry cell pellets were frozen at -80 degrees C prior to sequencing. V was cut back by 6 bases and J by 4 bases, leaving a gap of 12 bases between them. From the cysteine up to the phenylalanine, the CDR3 has a length of 14 residues. Just CDR3 DNA is preserved here, 42 bases in frame from base 1. From a lookup of the germline V gene, CDR1 and CDR2 are MDHEN and SYDVKM.

The rearrangement combines TRBV28 with TRBJ2-2; the D gene identity is not certain. This clonotype originated in a human donor with AIRE deficiency. Sequenced input: Tregs sorted from PBMCs. In nucleotides, the sequence is TGTGCCAGCAGACGCGCATCTCGCACCGGGGAGCTGTTTTTT. Its coded protein is CASRRASRTGELFF.